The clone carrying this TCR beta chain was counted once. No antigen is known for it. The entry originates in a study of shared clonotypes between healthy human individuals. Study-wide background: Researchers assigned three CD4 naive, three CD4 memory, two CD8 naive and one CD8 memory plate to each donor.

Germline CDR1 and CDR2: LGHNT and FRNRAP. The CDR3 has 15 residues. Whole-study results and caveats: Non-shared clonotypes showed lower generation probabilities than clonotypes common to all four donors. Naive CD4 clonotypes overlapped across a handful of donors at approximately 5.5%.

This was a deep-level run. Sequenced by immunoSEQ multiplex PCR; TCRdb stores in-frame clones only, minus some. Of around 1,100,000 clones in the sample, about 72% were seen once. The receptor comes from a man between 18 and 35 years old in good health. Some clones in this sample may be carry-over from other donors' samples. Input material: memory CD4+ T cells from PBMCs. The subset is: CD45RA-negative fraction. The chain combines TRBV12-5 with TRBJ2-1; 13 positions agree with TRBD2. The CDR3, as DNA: TGTGCGCCCCGGACTAGCGGGGGCTGGTACAATGAGCAGTTCTTC. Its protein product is CAPRTSGGWYNEQFF.